Listed below are T cell receptor beta chains from one sample, sequenced in a study of shared T cell receptors in the human thymus. Sequencing used immunoSEQ multiplex PCR; TCRdb keeps in-frame clones, though not all of them. Altogether about 730,000 clones are present, 70% to 90% being singletons, with the ten largest covering about 0.011%. The same sample was also used in a study of human thymus T cells.

The specimen sequenced was thymocytes. The receptors here all came from a girl less than two years old with a congenital heart defect. Both conserved end residues are trimmed from each CDR3. Each record gives: V gene, J gene, CDR3 length, CDR3 protein.

V: TRBV25-1
J: TRBJ1-6
length: 15
CDR3: ASSEYNPLGGDSPLH

V: TRBV28
J: TRBJ1-4
length: 17
CDR3: AIKTSRDRGPLSYEKLF

V: TRBV4-1
J: TRBJ2-7
length: 14
CDR3: ASSQGSGGRIYEQY

V: TRBV15
J: TRBJ1-1
length: 13
CDR3: ATSRVGTPNTEAF

V: TRBV10-3
J: TRBJ1-1
length: 13
CDR3: AISEPGQPNTEAF

V: TRBV14
J: TRBJ2-7
length: 10
CDR3: ASSPGLYEQY

V: TRBV5-1
J: TRBJ1-6
length: 14
CDR3: ASSETIRQRNSPLH

V: TRBV7-3
J: TRBJ1-2
length: 12
CDR3: ASSNSQGTNGYT

V: TRBV6-5
J: TRBJ1-4
length: 13
CDR3: ASKSRDRGREKLF

V: TRBV6-1
J: TRBJ1-5
length: 16
CDR3: ASSGPGQAAATGQPQH

V: TRBV19
J: TRBJ1-5
length: 11
CDR3: ASSGQGGQPQH

V: TRBV5-1
J: TRBJ1-2
length: 14
CDR3: ASSPGGTGVSHGYT

V: TRBV12-5
J: TRBJ1-2
length: 10
CDR3: ASGQGTNGYT

V: TRBV4-1
J: TRBJ2-7
length: 14
CDR3: ASRPQEYRGTYEQY

V: TRBV2
J: TRBJ1-6
length: 16
CDR3: ASSGGQGESSYNSPLH

V: TRBV28
J: TRBJ1-4
length: 14
CDR3: ASSLQGKGRNEKLF

V: TRBV20-1
J: TRBJ1-1
length: 9
CDR3: SVPVGAGAF

V: TRBV5-5
J: TRBJ1-1
length: 13
CDR3: ASSLGREQITEAF

V: TRBV18
J: TRBJ1-1
length: 11
CDR3: ASSPGQGPEAF

V: TRBV20-1
J: TRBJ1-3
length: 9
CDR3: SVRSRATIY

V: TRBV5-6
J: TRBJ1-2
length: 14
CDR3: ASSFRGRGFPYGYT

V: TRBV7-6
J: TRBJ2-5
length: 12
CDR3: ASSLYPGQETQY

V: TRBV25-1
J: TRBJ1-6
length: 14
CDR3: ASSETSAGWNSPLH

V: TRBV6-5
J: TRBJ1-1
length: 14
CDR3: ASSYARGGTNTEAF

V: TRBV5-1
J: TRBJ2-7
length: 19
CDR3: ASSLGRPGLAGYPSSYEQY

V: TRBV5-5
J: TRBJ1-6
length: 15
CDR3: ASSLRLGSSYNSPLH

V: TRBV4-1
J: TRBJ1-1
length: 13
CDR3: ASSQRQPKNTEAF

V: TRBV28
J: TRBJ1-6
length: 14
CDR3: ASSLAGTGGDSPLH

V: TRBV9
J: TRBJ1-1
length: 13
CDR3: ASSVDPRPNTEAF

V: TRBV5-1
J: TRBJ2-5
length: 13
CDR3: ASSLKAGGQETQY

V: TRBV27
J: TRBJ1-2
length: 12
CDR3: ASSPYPNGQKTS

V: TRBV6-5
J: TRBJ1-2
length: 14
CDR3: ASSYSRRGANYGYT

V: TRBV6-6
J: TRBJ1-4
length: 13
CDR3: ASSQLLGQGGELF

V: TRBV19
J: TRBJ1-6
length: 15
CDR3: ASSVRGRSSYNSPLH

V: TRBV19
J: TRBJ1-6
length: 12
CDR3: ATAPVHATGPLH

V: TRBV28
J: TRBJ2-1
length: 10
CDR3: ASSFLGSEQF

V: TRBV14
J: TRBJ2-4
length: 14
CDR3: ASSQGTQGKKNIQY

V: TRBV28
J: TRBJ2-2
length: 15
CDR3: ASSGTSGGTNTGELF

V: TRBV2
J: TRBJ1-2
length: 10
CDR3: ASSVARYGYT

V: TRBV25-1
J: TRBJ2-3
length: 12
CDR3: ASRGDSVPDTQY

V: TRBV11-2
J: TRBJ1-2
length: 11
CDR3: ASSLYGNYGYT

V: TRBV7-9
J: TRBJ1-4
length: 13
CDR3: ASSLDPGDNEKLF

V: TRBV19
J: TRBJ1-5
length: 12
CDR3: ASRQAGANQPQH

V: TRBV5-8
J: TRBJ2-7
length: 12
CDR3: ASTKPGTSYEQY

V: TRBV18
J: TRBJ1-2
length: 11
CDR3: ASSPGHRYGYT

V: TRBV12-5
J: TRBJ1-3
length: 14
CDR3: ASGSPPRVPGNTIY

V: TRBV11-3
J: TRBJ2-3
length: 10
CDR3: ASSQERDTQY

V: TRBV7-9
J: TRBJ1-1
length: 16
CDR3: ASSPAPGQNMNRTETF